This T cell receptor (beta chain) comes out of a study of cytomegalovirus exposure and HLA in healthy donors. Study conclusions and caveats: At a 0.05 false discovery rate, a later analysis found around 15,000 TCR beta sequences to be associated with HLA alleles. Follow-up analysis later connected one missense variant in DCLRE1C with trimming of TCR beta V- and J-genes. Some 150 TCR beta chains were listed as cytomegalovirus-associated.

Donors had nominal health at sampling but likely had unrecorded immune exposures. To note about this clone: Its antigen remains unidentified.

The PCR used 60 Vbeta and 13 Jbeta primers. Profiling relied on immunoSEQ multiplex PCR, and the TCRdb table lists in-frame clones only, not all of them. The repertoire holds hundreds of thousands of clones, 60% to 80% seen once, with approximately 2% in the top ten. Germline-derived CDR1 and CDR2 are SGHTS and YDEGEE. The CDR3 is 16 amino acids. Trimming pared 2 bases from V and 3 bases from J, leaving 15 bases between. This clonotype originated in a male donor in good health and CMV-seronegative. The material sequenced was PBMCs. The chain uses TRBV5-8 and TRBJ1-5; D is possibly TRBD1 (5 bases). CDR3 residues: CASSFQGLGPNQPQHF. Written as DNA, the CDR3 is TGTGCCAGCAGCTTTCAAGGGTTGGGGCCCAATCAGCCCCAGCATTTT.